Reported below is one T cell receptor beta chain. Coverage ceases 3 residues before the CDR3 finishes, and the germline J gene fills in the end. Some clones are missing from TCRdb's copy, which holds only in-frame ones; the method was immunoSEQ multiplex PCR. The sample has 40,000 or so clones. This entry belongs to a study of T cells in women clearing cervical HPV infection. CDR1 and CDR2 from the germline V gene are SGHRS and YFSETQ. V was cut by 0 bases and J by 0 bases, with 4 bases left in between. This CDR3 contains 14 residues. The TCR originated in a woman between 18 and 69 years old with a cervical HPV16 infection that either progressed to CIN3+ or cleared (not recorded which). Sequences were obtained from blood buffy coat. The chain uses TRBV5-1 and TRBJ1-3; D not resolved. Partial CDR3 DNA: TGCGCCAGCAGCTTGGGGGCCTCTGGAAACACC. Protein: CASSLGASGNT. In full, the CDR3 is CASSLGASGNTIYF.